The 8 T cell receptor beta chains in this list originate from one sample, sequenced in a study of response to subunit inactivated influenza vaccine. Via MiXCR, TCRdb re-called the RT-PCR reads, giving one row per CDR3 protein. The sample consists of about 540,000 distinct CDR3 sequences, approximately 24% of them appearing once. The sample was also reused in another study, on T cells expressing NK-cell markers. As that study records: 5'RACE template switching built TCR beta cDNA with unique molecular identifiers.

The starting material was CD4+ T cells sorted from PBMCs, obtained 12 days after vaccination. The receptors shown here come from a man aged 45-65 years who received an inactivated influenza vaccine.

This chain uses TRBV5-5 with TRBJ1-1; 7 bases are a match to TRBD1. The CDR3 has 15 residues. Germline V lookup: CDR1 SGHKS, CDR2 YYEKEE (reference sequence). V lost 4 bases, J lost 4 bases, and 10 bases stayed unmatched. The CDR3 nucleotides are TGTGCCAGCAGCAAAATTGGGACAGCCGGCACTGAAGCTTTCTTT. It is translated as CASSKIGTAGTEAFF.

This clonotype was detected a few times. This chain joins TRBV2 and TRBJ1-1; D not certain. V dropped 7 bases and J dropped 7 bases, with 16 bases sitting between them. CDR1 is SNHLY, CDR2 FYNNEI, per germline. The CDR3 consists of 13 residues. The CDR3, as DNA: TGTGCCAGCATCGGTTTAGCAGGAGGTGAAGCTTTCTTT. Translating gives CASIGLAGGEAFF.

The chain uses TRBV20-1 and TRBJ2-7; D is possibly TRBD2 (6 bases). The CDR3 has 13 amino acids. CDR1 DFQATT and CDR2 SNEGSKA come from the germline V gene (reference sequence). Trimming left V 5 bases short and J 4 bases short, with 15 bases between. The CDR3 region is CSAPGLSRYEQYF. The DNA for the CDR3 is TGCAGTGCTCCGGGACTCTCACGGTACGAGCAGTACTTC.

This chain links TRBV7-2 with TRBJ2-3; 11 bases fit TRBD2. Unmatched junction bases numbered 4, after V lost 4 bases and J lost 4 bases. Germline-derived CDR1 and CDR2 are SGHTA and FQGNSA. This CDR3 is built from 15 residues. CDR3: CASSSLAGVPDTQYF. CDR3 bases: TGTGCCAGCAGCTCACTAGCGGGGGTCCCAGATACGCAGTATTTT.

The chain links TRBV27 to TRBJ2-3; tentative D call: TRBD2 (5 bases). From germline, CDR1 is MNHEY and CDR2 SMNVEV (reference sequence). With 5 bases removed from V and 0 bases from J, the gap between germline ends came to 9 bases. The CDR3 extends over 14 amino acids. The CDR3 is CASSLRTSTDTQYF. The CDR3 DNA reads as TGTGCCAGCAGTCTAAGGACTAGCACAGATACGCAGTATTTT.

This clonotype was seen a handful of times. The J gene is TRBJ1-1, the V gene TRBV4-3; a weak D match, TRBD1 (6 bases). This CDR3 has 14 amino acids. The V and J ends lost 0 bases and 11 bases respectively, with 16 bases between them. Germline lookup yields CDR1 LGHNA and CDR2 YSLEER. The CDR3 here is CASSQDWSSRGAFF. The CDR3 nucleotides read TGCGCCAGCAGCCAAGATTGGAGCTCTAGGGGGGCTTTCTTT.

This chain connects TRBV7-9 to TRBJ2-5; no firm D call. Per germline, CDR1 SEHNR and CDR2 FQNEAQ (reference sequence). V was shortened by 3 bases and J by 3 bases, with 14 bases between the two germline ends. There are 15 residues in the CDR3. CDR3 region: CASSFPSLGKETQYF. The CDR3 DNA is TGTGCCAGCAGCTTTCCCAGCTTGGGAAAAGAGACCCAGTACTTC.

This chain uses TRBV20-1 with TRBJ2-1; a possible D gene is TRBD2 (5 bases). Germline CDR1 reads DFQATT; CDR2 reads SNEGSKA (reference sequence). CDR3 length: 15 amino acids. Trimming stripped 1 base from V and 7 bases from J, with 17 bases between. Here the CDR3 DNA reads TGCAGTGCTAGAGCGGACTCATACGGATTAAATGAGCAGTTCTTC. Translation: CSARADSYGLNEQFF.